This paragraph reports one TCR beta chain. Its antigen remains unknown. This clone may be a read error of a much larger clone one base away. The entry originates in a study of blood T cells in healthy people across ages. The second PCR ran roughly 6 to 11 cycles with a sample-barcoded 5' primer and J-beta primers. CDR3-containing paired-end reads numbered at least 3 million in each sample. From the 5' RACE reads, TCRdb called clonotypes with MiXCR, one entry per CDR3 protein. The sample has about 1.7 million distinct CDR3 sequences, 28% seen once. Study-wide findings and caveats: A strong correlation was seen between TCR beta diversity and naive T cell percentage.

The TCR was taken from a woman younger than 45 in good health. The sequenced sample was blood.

The DNA of the CDR3 is TGCAGCGTTGTAGAATCAGGGGACCGCTACAATGAGCAGTACTTC. Amino acids: CSVVESGDRYNEQYF. The chain is built from TRBV29-1 and TRBJ2-5; the D gene is possibly TRBD1 (6 bases). There are 15 residues in the CDR3. The V and J ends lost 4 bases and 11 bases respectively, with 26 bases between them. The germline V gene encodes CDR1 SQVTM and CDR2 ANQGSEA.